This T cell receptor beta chain was recovered during a study of control samples from healthy donors and cancer patients. Generated by immunoSEQ multiplex PCR, the TCRdb table keeps only in-frame clones and is missing some. The sample includes fewer than 200,000 clones, 96% of them seen just once. Germline V gene data show CDR1 as LGHDT and CDR2 as YNNKEL (reference sequence). The CDR3 extends over 15 amino acids. Trimming took 1 base from V and 1 from J, leaving 10 bases between them. Material: blood. The chain has TRBV3-1 (or the pseudogene TRBV3-2) and TRBJ1-1, with D hard to call. This clonotype was obtained from a young woman in good health. CDR3 amino acids: CASSQAAPRNTEAFF. CDR3 in DNA: TGTGCCAGCAGCCAAGCGGCCCCGAGGAACACTGAAGCTTTCTTT.